The subject of this entry is one T cell receptor (beta chain). V was clipped by 3 bases and J by 8 bases, with 16 bases between them. CDR1 is ENHRY and CDR2 is SYGVKD in the germline V gene. The CDR3 has 14 amino acids. This sample stems from a study of CD8 T cells in Susac syndrome. The RNA input was about 0.45 to 1 ug, and it was reverse transcribed with random hexamers. The method of amplification for TCR beta CDR3 was immunoSEQ multiplex PCR, covering 54 Vbeta and 13 Jbeta. TCRdb re-called the immunoSEQ multiplex PCR reads through MiXCR, storing one row per CDR3 protein. The sample contains about 60,000 distinct CDR3 sequences, 85% to 95% of which appear only once. TCR beta sequences were obtained from blood CD8+ and CD4+ T cells. Negative isolation was used for CD8+ and CD4+ T cells, and FACS enrichment was applied to TEMRA cells.

This TCR was recovered from a human donor in good health. The sample consisted of CD8+ T cells from PBMCs. J is TRBJ1-2 and V is TRBV10-3, with D tentatively TRBD1 (5 bases). DNA of the CDR3: TGTGCCATCAGTGACACCGAATGGGGGAAGGGCTACACCTTC. Encoded protein: CAISDTEWGKGYTF.